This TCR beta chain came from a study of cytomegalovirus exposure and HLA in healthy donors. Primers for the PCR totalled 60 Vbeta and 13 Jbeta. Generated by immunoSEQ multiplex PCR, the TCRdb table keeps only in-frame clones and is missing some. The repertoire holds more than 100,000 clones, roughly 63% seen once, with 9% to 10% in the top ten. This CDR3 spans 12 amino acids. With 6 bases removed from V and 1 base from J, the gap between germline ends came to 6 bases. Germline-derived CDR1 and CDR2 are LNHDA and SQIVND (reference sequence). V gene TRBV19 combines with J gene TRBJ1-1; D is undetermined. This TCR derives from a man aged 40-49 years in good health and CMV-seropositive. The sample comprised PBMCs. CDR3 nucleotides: TGTGCCAGTAGCATGTCGAACACTGAAGCTTTCTTT. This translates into CASSMSNTEAFF. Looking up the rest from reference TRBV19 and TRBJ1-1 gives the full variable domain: DGGITQSPKYLFRKEGQNVTLSCEQNLNHDAMYWYRQDPGQGLRLIYYSQIVNDFQKGDIAEGYSVSREKKESFPLTVTSAQKNPTAFYLCASSMSNTEAFFGQGTRLTVV.